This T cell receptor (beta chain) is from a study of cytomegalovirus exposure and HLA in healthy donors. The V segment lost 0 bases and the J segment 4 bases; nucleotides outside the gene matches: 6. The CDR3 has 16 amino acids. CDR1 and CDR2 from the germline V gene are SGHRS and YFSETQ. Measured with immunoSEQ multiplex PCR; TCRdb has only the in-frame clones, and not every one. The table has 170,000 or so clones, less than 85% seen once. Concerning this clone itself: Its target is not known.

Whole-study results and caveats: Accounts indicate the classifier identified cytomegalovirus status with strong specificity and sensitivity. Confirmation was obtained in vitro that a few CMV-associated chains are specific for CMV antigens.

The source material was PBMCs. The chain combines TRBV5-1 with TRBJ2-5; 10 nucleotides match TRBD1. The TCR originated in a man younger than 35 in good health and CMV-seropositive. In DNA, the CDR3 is TGCGCCAGCAGCTTGGGACAGGGGGCGCGGGGAGAGACCCAGTACTTC. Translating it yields CASSLGQGARGETQYF. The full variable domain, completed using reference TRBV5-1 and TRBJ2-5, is KAGVTQTPRYLIKTRGQQVTLSCSPISGHRSVSWYQQTPGQGLQFLFEYFSETQRNKGNFPGRFSGRQFSNSRSEMNVSTLELGDSALYLCASSLGQGARGETQYFGPGTRLLVL.